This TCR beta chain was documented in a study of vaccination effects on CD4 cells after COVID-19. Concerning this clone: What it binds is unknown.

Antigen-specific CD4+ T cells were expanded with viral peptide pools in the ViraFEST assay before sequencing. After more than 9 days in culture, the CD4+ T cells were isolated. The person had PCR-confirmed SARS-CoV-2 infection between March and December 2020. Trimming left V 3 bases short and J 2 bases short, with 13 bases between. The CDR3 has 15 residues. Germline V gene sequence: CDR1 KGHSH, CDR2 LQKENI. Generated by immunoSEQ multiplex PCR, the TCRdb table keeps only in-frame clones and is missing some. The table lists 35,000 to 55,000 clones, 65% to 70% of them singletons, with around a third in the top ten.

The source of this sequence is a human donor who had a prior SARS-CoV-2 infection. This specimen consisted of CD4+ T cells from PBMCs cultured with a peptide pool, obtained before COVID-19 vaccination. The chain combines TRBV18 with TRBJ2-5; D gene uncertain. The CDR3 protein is CASSPRWEEQETQYF. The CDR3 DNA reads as TGTGCCAGCTCACCCCGGTGGGAAGAACAAGAGACCCAGTACTTC.